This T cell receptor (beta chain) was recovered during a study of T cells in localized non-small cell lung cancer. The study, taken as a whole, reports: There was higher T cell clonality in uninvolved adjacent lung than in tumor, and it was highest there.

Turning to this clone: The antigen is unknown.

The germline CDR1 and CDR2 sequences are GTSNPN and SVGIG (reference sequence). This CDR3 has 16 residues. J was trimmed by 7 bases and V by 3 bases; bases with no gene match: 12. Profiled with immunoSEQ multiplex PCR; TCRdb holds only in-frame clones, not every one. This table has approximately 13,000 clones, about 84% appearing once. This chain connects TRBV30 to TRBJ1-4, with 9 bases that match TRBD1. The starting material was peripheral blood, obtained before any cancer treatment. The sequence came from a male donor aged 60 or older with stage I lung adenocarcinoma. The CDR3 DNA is TGTGCCTGGAGAGGGACAGGGAGGTGGTGGGCTGAAAAACTGTTTTTT. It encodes CAWRGTGRWWAEKLFF. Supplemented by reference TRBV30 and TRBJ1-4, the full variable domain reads SQTIHQWPATLVQPVGSPLSLECTVEGTSNPNLYWYRQAAGRGLQLLFYSVGIGQISSEVPQNLSASRPQDRQFILSSKKLLLSDSGFYLCAWRGTGRWWAEKLFFGSGTQLSVL.